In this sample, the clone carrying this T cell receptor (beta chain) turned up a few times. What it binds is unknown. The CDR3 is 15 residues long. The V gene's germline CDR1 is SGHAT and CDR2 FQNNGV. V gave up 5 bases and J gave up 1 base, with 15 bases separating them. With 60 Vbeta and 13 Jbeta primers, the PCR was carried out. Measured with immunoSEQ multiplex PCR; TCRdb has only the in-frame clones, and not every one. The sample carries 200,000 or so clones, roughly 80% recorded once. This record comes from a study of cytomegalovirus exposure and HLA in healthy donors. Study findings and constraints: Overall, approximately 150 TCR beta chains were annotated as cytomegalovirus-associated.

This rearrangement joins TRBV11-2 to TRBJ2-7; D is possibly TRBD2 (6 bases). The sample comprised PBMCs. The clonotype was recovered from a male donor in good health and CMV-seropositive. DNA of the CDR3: TGTGCCAGCAGCCCCGGGCGGGGATTTTCCTACGAGCAGTACTTC. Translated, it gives CASSPGRGFSYEQYF.